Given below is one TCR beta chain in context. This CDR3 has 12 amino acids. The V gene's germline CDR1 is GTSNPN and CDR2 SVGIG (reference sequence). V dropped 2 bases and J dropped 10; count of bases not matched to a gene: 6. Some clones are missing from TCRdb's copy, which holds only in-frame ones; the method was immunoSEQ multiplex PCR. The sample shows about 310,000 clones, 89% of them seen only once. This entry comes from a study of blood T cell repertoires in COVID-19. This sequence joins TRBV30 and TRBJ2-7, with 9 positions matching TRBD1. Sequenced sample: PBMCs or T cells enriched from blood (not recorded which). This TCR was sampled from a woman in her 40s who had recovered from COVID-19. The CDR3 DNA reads TGTGCCTGGAGTCCGGGACAGGGAGTCCAGTACTTC. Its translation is CAWSPGQGVQYF.